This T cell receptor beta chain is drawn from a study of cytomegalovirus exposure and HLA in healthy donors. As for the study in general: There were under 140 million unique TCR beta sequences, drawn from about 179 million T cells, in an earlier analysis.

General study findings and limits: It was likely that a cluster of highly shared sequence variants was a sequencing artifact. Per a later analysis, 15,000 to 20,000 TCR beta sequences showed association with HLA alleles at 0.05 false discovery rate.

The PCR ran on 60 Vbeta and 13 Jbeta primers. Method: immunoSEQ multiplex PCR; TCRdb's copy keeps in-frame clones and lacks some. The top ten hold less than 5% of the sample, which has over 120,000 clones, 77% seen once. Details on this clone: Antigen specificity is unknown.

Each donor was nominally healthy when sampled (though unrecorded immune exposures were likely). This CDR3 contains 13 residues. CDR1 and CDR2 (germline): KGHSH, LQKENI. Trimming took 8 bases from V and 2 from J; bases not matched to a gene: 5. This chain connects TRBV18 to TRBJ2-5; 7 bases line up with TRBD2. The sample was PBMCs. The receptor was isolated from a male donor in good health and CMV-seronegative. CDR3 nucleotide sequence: TGTGCCAGCCTGCCGGGACTACAAGAGACCCAGTACTTC. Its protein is CASLPGLQETQYF.